Below, 10 T cell receptor beta chains from the same sample are listed, as sequenced in a study of blood T cells in healthy people across ages. Then a second PCR, running about 6 to 11 cycles, was carried out with a sample-barcoded 5' primer and a J-beta primer mix. TCRdb re-called the 5' RACE reads with MiXCR, one entry per CDR3 protein. This sample has about 1.8 million distinct CDR3 sequences, with around 50% found just once. Sequencing used blood. The source is a middle-aged woman in good health.

The chain combines TRBV24-1 with TRBJ1-2; TRBD1 agrees at 9 bases. The CDR3 runs to 14 residues. CDR1 KGHDR and CDR2 SFDVKD come from the germline V gene. J was trimmed by 7 bases and V by 4 bases; bases with no gene match: 6. For the CDR3, the DNA is TGTGCCACCAGTGACCCAGGGACAGGGATTGGCTACACCTTC. Translated, it gives CATSDPGTGIGYTF.

This clonotype came up a few times. CDR3: CASSATGTRKETQYF. The CDR3 nucleotides read TGTGCCAGCAGCGCGACAGGGACACGCAAAGAGACCCAGTACTTC. The chain links TRBV9 to TRBJ2-5; 7 nucleotides line up with TRBD1. Trimming cost V 3 bases and J 3 bases; bases outside gene matches: 8. CDR1 is SGDLS, CDR2 YYNGEE, per germline. The CDR3 length is 15 residues.

The rearrangement joins TRBV28 to TRBJ2-3, with D possibly TRBD1 on 5 matching bases. The CDR3 sequence is 15 residues long. Germline V gives CDR1 MDHEN, CDR2 SYDVKM. The V and J ends lost 0 bases and 4 bases respectively, with 11 bases between them. The CDR3 region is CASSLWGSGSDTQYF. DNA for the CDR3: TGTGCCAGCAGTTTATGGGGTTCAGGGTCAGATACGCAGTATTTT. Based on the CDR3 plus reference TRBV28 and TRBJ2-3, the full variable domain is DVKVTQSSRYLVKRTGEKVFLECVQDMDHENMFWYRQDPGLGLRLIYFSYDVKMKEKGDIPEGYSVSREKKERFSLILESASTNQTSMYLCASSLWGSGSDTQYFGPGTRLTVL.

This clonotype was counted between two and nine times. This chain uses TRBV5-1 with TRBJ2-5; perhaps TRBD1 as D (6 bases). This CDR3 contains 14 residues. V was pared by 4 bases and J by 3 bases, with 13 bases between. The germline CDR1 and CDR2 sequences are SGHRS and YFSETQ. The chain's CDR3 is CASSPRDTKETQYF. DNA for the CDR3: TGCGCCAGCAGCCCCCGGGACACCAAAGAGACCCAGTACTTC.

This chain joins TRBV7-9 and TRBJ2-7; a weak D match, TRBD2 (6 bases). The J call may be faulty, since TRBJ2-5 better matches the DNA end. The CDR3 extends over 14 amino acids. The germline gives CDR1 SEHNR, CDR2 FQNEAQ (reference sequence). The CDR3 DNA reads as TGTGCCAGCACCCAGGTGGGAGGAGAAGAGACCCAGTACTTC. As protein: CASTQVGGEETQYF.

There are a few counts of this clonotype. This chain uses TRBV6-2 or TRBV6-3 with TRBJ2-1; TRBD2 matches at 7 bases. V lost 2 bases and J lost 6; bases outside the gene matches: 13. This CDR3 region has 17 residues. CDR1 and CDR2 from the germline V gene are MNHEY and SVGEGT. In nucleotides, the CDR3 is TGTGCCAGCAGTTACGGTATGGCTAGCGGAAGCTTCAATGAGCAGTTCTTC. Its translation: CASSYGMASGSFNEQFF.

This chain joins TRBV5-1 and TRBJ2-1; D perhaps matches TRBD1 (6 bases). Trimming cost V 1 base and J 7 bases, with 12 bases left between them. Looked up from germline, CDR1 is SGHRS and CDR2 is YFSETQ. The CDR3 has 14 amino acids. The DNA of the CDR3 is TGCGCCAGCAGCTTGAAGGTGGGGGCGAATGAGCAGTTCTTC. Its protein is CASSLKVGANEQFF.

The sample holds a few counts of this clonotype. This chain joins TRBV7-9 and TRBJ2-3; no reliable D call. Trimming removed 6 bases from V and 4 bases from J, with 14 bases in between. The CDR3 is 14 amino acids. Germline CDR1 reads SEHNR; CDR2 reads FQNEAQ (reference sequence). The CDR3 reads CASRNSLPPDTQYF. CDR3 sequence (DNA): TGTGCCAGCAGAAACAGCCTACCTCCAGATACGCAGTATTTT. The full variable domain, with the rest looked up from reference TRBV7-9 and TRBJ2-3, is DTGVSQNPRHKITKRGQNVTFRCDPISEHNRLYWYRQTLGQGPEFLTYFQNEAQLEKSRLLSDRFSAERPKGSFSTLEIQRTEQGDSAMYLCASRNSLPPDTQYFGPGTRLTVL.

The gene calls are TRBV7-2 and TRBJ2-7; no clear D gene. This CDR3 spans 13 amino acids. CDR1 and CDR2 (germline): SGHTA, FQGNSA. V lost 6 bases, J lost 7 bases, and 16 bases lay in between. The CDR3 coding sequence is TGTGCCAGCAGTTCGGCCAACCACAATGAGCAGTACTTC. Translating gives CASSSANHNEQYF.

This clonotype was seen a few times. The chain has TRBV20-1 and TRBJ1-1; TRBD1 aligns across 10 bases. Looked up from germline, CDR1 is DFQATT and CDR2 is SNEGSKA (reference sequence). Trimming cost V 2 bases and J 4 bases; bases outside gene matches: 7. The CDR3 sequence is 15 residues long. CDR3 loop: CSARPPGQGSTEAFF. The DNA for the CDR3 is TGCAGTGCTAGACCTCCGGGACAGGGGAGCACTGAAGCTTTCTTT.